This is a list of T cell receptor beta chains from one sample in a study of shared clonotypes between healthy human individuals. The data were produced by immunoSEQ multiplex PCR, yet TCRdb's version contains in-frame clones alone and is incomplete. The sample consists of 450,000 to 500,000 clones, about 72% of them appearing once. The sample consisted of PBMCs. Receptors were obtained from a middle-aged woman in good health. Some clones in this sample may be carry-over from other donors' samples. Each CDR3 is given with its conserved first and last residue. A D gene is named only where the DNA matches it firmly. A row's size may be missing; if present it is once, few, many or a size class.

d_gene	j_gene	v_gene	abundance	CDR3nt	CDR3aa
NA	TRBJ2-7	TRBV29-1	NA	TGCAGCGTTGTTAACGGGAGCTCCTACGAGCAGTACTTC	CSVVNGSSYEQYF
NA	TRBJ2-2	TRBV7-2	once	TGTGCCAGCAGTCAAACTTACGCGAACACCGGGGAGCTGTTTTTT	CASSQTYANTGELFF
NA	TRBJ1-5	TRBV10-2	once	TGCGCCTCCGATGCCGGTAATAGCAATCAGCCCCAGCATTTT	CASDAGNSNQPQHF
NA	TRBJ2-5	TRBV19	NA	TGTGCCAGTAGTATGGACTCCGCGGTGGAGACCCAGTACTTC	CASSMDSAVETQYF
NA	TRBJ2-2	TRBV9	NA	TGTGCCAGCAGCGTAGCTAGTCGGAATACCGGGGAGCTGTTTTTT	CASSVASRNTGELFF
NA	TRBJ2-2	TRBV7-3	NA	TGTGCCAGCAGCTTAGATCCGGGGGAGATCGGGGAGCTGTTTTTT	CASSLDPGEIGELFF
TRBD1	TRBJ2-3	TRBV18	NA	TGTGCCAGCTCACAGGGATTTCCGGGACAGGATTTAGATACGCAGTATTTT	CASSQGFPGQDLDTQYF
NA	TRBJ2-2	TRBV6-5	NA	TGTGCCAGCAGTCCACAGGGTTTTCGGACCGGGGAGCTGTTTTTT	CASSPQGFRTGELFF
TRBD2	TRBJ2-4	TRBV2	NA	TGTGCCAGCAGTGACGCCGGACTAGCGGGAGAAAACATTCAGTACTTC	CASSDAGLAGENIQYF
NA	TRBJ2-3	TRBV7-3	NA	TGTGCCAGCAGCCTCCGACAGGAGCTGACGCAGTATTTT	CASSLRQELTQYF
TRBD2	TRBJ2-3	TRBV5-1	NA	TGCGCCAGCAGCTTGGTGCTAGCGGGAGGGCCGTCAGATACGCAGTATTTT	CASSLVLAGGPSDTQYF
TRBD1	TRBJ1-2	TRBV9	NA	TGTGCCAGCAGCGTAGGACAGGGTGTCTATGGCTACACCTTC	CASSVGQGVYGYTF
TRBD2	TRBJ2-7	TRBV6-1	NA	TGTGCCAGCAGTGAATTCGGTAGTAGCGGGATAGGTAAGCAGTACTTC	CASSEFGSSGIGKQYF
NA	TRBJ1-2	TRBV5-8	NA	TGTGCCAGCAGCTTGGTCGGAGAGCGAACCTTC	CASSLVGERTF
NA	TRBJ2-2	TRBV6-4	NA	TGTGCCAGCAGTGTAAGCCCGACCGGGGAGCTGTTTTTT	CASSVSPTGELFF
TRBD2	TRBJ2-1	TRBV9	NA	TGTGCCAGCAGCGTGAGGACTAGCGGGAGTTTGGTTGAGCAGTTCTTC	CASSVRTSGSLVEQFF
NA	TRBJ2-5	TRBV2	NA	TGTGCCAGCAGTCCAGAGGGACAAGAGACCCAGTACTTC	CASSPEGQETQYF
TRBD2	TRBJ2-1	TRBV7-9	NA	TGTGCCAGCAGGAAGGGACTAGCGGGAGTCAATGAGCAGTTCTTC	CASRKGLAGVNEQFF
NA	TRBJ2-7	TRBV21-1	NA	TGTGCCAGCACGCCCCCCCCGGGCCCTTCCTCTCTCGAGCAGTACTTC	CASTPPPGPSSLEQYF
TRBD1	TRBJ1-1	TRBV28	NA	TGTGCCAGCAGTCCGGCCGATTACAGGGGGAACACTGAAGCTTTCTTT	CASSPADYRGNTEAFF
TRBD2	TRBJ2-3	TRBV4-2	NA	TGTGCCAGCAGCCAAGGGACTAGTCTACTGGATACGCAGTATTTT	CASSQGTSLLDTQYF
TRBD2	TRBJ2-3	TRBV7-9	NA	TGTGCCAGCAGCTTAGGGCTAGCGGGCTATACGCAGTATTTT	CASSLGLAGYTQYF
NA	TRBJ1-1	TRBV30	once	TGTGCCTGGAGTGTAATGGGGGGCACTGAAGCTTTCTTT	CAWSVMGGTEAFF
TRBD1	TRBJ1-1	TRBV19	NA	TGTGCCAGTAGTAAGGACAGGGGGTATTTGAACACTGAAGCTTTCTTT	CASSKDRGYLNTEAFF
NA	TRBJ2-2	TRBV30	many	TGTGCCTGGAGTCTAGGTCGAGTTGACACCGGGGAGCTGTTTTTT	CAWSLGRVDTGELFF
TRBD2	TRBJ2-2	TRBV4-2	NA	TGTGCCAGCAGCCAAGATCCGGGTAGCGGGAGGCTGGGGGACACCGGGGAGCTGTTTTTT	CASSQDPGSGRLGDTGELFF
NA	TRBJ1-1	TRBV7-2	NA	TGTGCCAGCAGCTTTCCCATTATTCAGGGAAACACTGAAGCTTTCTTT	CASSFPIIQGNTEAFF
NA	TRBJ2-3	TRBV1	NA	TGCACCAGCAGCCGTACAGATACGCAGTATTTT	CTSSRTDTQYF
TRBD2	TRBJ2-1	TRBV30	NA	TGTGCCTGGAGTCGGCTAGCGGGAGGGCTGGAGCAGTTCTTC	CAWSRLAGGLEQFF
NA	TRBJ2-2	TRBV11-2	NA	TGTGCCAGCAGTTCCCTGCGGTACACCGGGGAGCTGTTTTTT	CASSSLRYTGELFF
NA	TRBJ1-5	TRBV2	NA	TGTGCCAGCAGCGGCGGACAGTATAGCAATCAGCCCCAGCATTTT	CASSGGQYSNQPQHF
NA	TRBJ1-5	TRBV28	NA	TGTGCCAGCAGGGGGGGTAATCAGCCCCAGCATTTT	CASRGGNQPQHF
NA	TRBJ1-1	TRBV27	NA	TGTGCCAGCAGTTCCAGGGGATGGAACACTGAAGCTTTCTTT	CASSSRGWNTEAFF
TRBD1	TRBJ2-3	TRBV5-5	NA	TGTGCCAGCAGACCAGGACAGGGGAAAGATACGCAGTATTTT	CASRPGQGKDTQYF
TRBD1	TRBJ2-7	TRBV5-1	NA	TGCGCCAGCAGTTTAGGGGACAGGGTCTACGAGCAGTACTTC	CASSLGDRVYEQYF
TRBD1	TRBJ1-5	TRBV5-6	once	TGTGCCAGCAGCTCATGGGACAGGGACTATCAGCCCCAGCATTTT	CASSSWDRDYQPQHF
TRBD2	TRBJ2-1	TRBV6-4	NA	TGTGCCAGCAGTAAGGGACTAGAGGCAAATGAGCAGTTCTTC	CASSKGLEANEQFF
NA	TRBJ2-3	TRBV9	NA	TGTGCCAGCAGCGTAGCTAGGGGTCAGACTAGCACAGATACGCAGTATTTT	CASSVARGQTSTDTQYF
TRBD2	TRBJ2-3	TRBV18	NA	TGTGCCAGCTCACCAAATCGGGCGGGAGAAGATACGCAGTATTTT	CASSPNRAGEDTQYF
NA	TRBJ2-5	TRBV7-8	once	TGTGCCAGCAGCTTAGGGACAGAAAGAGAGACCCAGTACTTC	CASSLGTERETQYF
NA	TRBJ1-1	TRBV5-1	NA	TGCGCCAGCAGCTTGGGGGGGTTGGACAGAATGAACACTGAAGCTTTCTTT	CASSLGGLDRMNTEAFF
NA	TRBJ2-7	TRBV7-9	NA	TGTGCCAGCAATCCAGGTACAGACTACGAGCAGTACTTC	CASNPGTDYEQYF
NA	TRBJ2-1	TRBV28	NA	TGTGCCAGCAGTTTAGTCACTAGGGAAACCTACAATGAGCAGTTCTTC	CASSLVTRETYNEQFF
TRBD2	TRBJ2-3	TRBV7-9	NA	TGTGCCAGCAGACAAGAACTAGCGGGTTACACAGATACGCAGTATTTT	CASRQELAGYTDTQYF
TRBD1	TRBJ2-7	TRBV14	once	TGTGCCAGCAGCCGACAGGGGATGGGCGAGCAGTACTTC	CASSRQGMGEQYF
NA	TRBJ1-5	TRBV5-1	NA	TGCGCCAGCAGAGAGACAGTGGTTAGCAATCAGCCCCAGCATTTT	CASRETVVSNQPQHF